Following are 24 T cell receptor beta chains from one sample sequenced in a study of T cell changes during pregnancy in multiple sclerosis. TCRdb keeps only in-frame clones here, not all; method: immunoSEQ multiplex PCR. Among tens of thousands of clones, almost 95% were seen once, and the ten largest hold about 0.99%. Sample: peripheral blood, taken after pregnancy. The receptors here all came from a female donor with multiple sclerosis, enrolled in a pregnancy study.

The V gene is TRBV19, the J gene TRBJ1-5; 8 bases are a match to TRBD1. Germline V gives CDR1 LNHDA, CDR2 SQIVND (reference sequence). The CDR3 is 14 residues long. Unmatched junction bases numbered 7, after V lost 7 bases and J lost 5 bases. DNA of the CDR3: TGTGCCAGTATGGGACAGGTACTAGATCAGCCCCAGCATTTT. This encodes CASMGQVLDQPQHF.

The chain joins TRBV4-1 to TRBJ2-1; no definite D call. Trimming stripped 4 bases from V and 7 bases from J, with 14 bases between. The V gene's germline CDR1 is MGHRA and CDR2 YSYEKL. The CDR3 consists of 14 residues. In nucleotides, the CDR3 is TGCGCCAGCAGCCCACGACTCCCCGGGAATGAGCAGTTCTTC. Amino acid sequence: CASSPRLPGNEQFF.

The genes are TRBV27 and TRBJ2-7; TRBD1 matches 8 bases. The CDR3 extends over 15 amino acids. The V gene's germline CDR1 is MNHEY and CDR2 SMNVEV (reference sequence). Trimming removed 6 bases from V and 1 base from J; junction bases left unmatched: 8. The CDR3 sequence is CASRRGTGGSYEQYF. The CDR3 coding sequence is TGTGCCAGCAGGAGAGGTACAGGGGGGTCCTACGAGCAGTACTTC.

V usage is TRBV5-1 and J usage is TRBJ2-5; TRBD2 matches 10 bases. The V and J ends lost 0 bases and 2 bases, in that order; junction bases with no gene match: 4. Germline values: CDR1 SGHRS, CDR2 YFSETQ. The CDR3 spans 16 residues. The CDR3 DNA reads as TGCGCCAGCAGCTTGGTAGCGGGGGGCCCGCAAGAGACCCAGTACTTC. Amino acids: CASSLVAGGPQETQYF.

The chain employs TRBV7-9 and TRBJ2-7; 7 bases match TRBD1. The junction had 7 bases not matched to a gene; V was cut back by 4 bases and J by 1 base. Per germline, CDR1 SEHNR and CDR2 FQNEAQ (reference sequence). The CDR3 contains 15 residues. The CDR3 region is CASSYGTATSYEQYF. CDR3 DNA sequence: TGTGCCAGCAGCTACGGGACAGCCACTTCCTACGAGCAGTACTTC.

The chain employs TRBV27 and TRBJ1-1, with D possibly TRBD1 on 6 matching bases. The V and J ends lost 6 bases and 5 bases respectively, with 13 bases between them. The germline gives CDR1 MNHEY, CDR2 SMNVEV (reference sequence). The CDR3 is 13 amino acids. This CDR3 reads CASRVQGWTEAFF. The CDR3 DNA sequence: TGTGCCAGCAGGGTACAGGGATGGACTGAAGCTTTCTTT.

The genes are TRBV14 and TRBJ1-6; 8 positions agree with TRBD1. This CDR3 region has 14 residues. V lost 6 bases and J lost 7; bases outside the gene matches: 5. The V gene's germline CDR1 is SGHDN and CDR2 FVKESK. CDR3 in DNA: TGTGCCAGCAGACCCCGGACAGGGAATTCACCCCTCCACTTT. Its translation is CASRPRTGNSPLHF.

This sequence joins TRBV5-4 and TRBJ2-7; tentative D call: TRBD2 (5 bases). The CDR3 has 13 amino acids. The germline CDR1 and CDR2 sequences are SGHNT and YYREEE (reference sequence). Trimming left V 2 bases short and J 5 bases short, with 11 bases between. The CDR3 DNA is TGTGCCAGCAGCTTCGGGGAACTAAACGAGCAGTACTTC. The encoded protein is CASSFGELNEQYF.

Turning to this clone: At one of its ends the junction is not consistent with the germline gene, which may arise from a read error. The chain recombines TRBV11-3 with TRBJ1-1; D perhaps matches TRBD1 (5 bases). The CDR3 is 12 amino acids. Germline V gives CDR1 SGHNT, CDR2 YENEEA. The CDR3 sequence: CASSLWQGGISF. The CDR3, as DNA: TGTGCCAGCAGCTTATGGCAGGGAGGCATCAGTTTT.

This clone was picked up one time. V is TRBV27 and J is TRBJ2-7; D is possibly TRBD2 (6 bases). The germline V and J ends were trimmed by 3 bases and 2 bases, with 11 bases remaining between them. Germline-derived CDR1 and CDR2 are MNHEY and SMNVEV (reference sequence). The CDR3 contains 14 residues. CDR3 coding DNA: TGTGCCAGCAGTTTGGAGCGGAGGGCCTACGAGCAGTACTTC. This encodes CASSLERRAYEQYF.

The genes are TRBV2 and TRBJ2-5; 9 bases map to TRBD2. Germline loops: CDR1 SNHLY, CDR2 FYNNEI. The CDR3 sequence is 14 residues long. The V segment lost 7 bases and the J segment 5 bases; nucleotides outside the gene matches: 8. The CDR3 DNA reads as TGTGCCAGCAATCTAGCGGGGTCGGGGGAGACCCAGTACTTC. Its translation: CASNLAGSGETQYF.

The chain links TRBV27 to TRBJ1-1, with 8 bases matching TRBD1. Per germline, CDR1 MNHEY and CDR2 SMNVEV (reference sequence). The CDR3 is 13 amino acids. The junction had 7 bases not matched to a gene; V was cut back by 6 bases and J by 7 bases. CDR3 coding DNA: TGTGCCAGCAGAATTAACAGGGGGATTGAAGCTTTCTTT. Translating it yields CASRINRGIEAFF.

The chain recombines TRBV7-9 with TRBJ1-1, with 7 bases identical to TRBD1. The germline gives CDR1 SEHNR, CDR2 FQNEAQ (reference sequence). V shed 3 bases, J shed 4 bases, and the junction held 8 bases outside the gene matches. The CDR3 has 15 amino acids. CDR3 protein: CASSFGRGTGTEAFF. The DNA of the CDR3 is TGTGCCAGCAGCTTCGGCAGGGGGACGGGCACTGAAGCTTTCTTT.

The chain couples TRBV6-4 to TRBJ1-2, with 7 positions matching TRBD1. Germline CDR1 is MRHNA and CDR2 is SNTAGT. Trimming removed 2 bases from V and 8 bases from J; junction bases left unmatched: 11. This CDR3 has 15 amino acids. The CDR3 here is CASSDGGGGSGGYTF. The CDR3 nucleotides are TGTGCCAGCAGTGACGGAGGAGGGGGCAGCGGGGGCTACACCTTC.

This chain links TRBV4-3 with TRBJ2-1, with 10 bases fitting TRBD2. The germline gives CDR1 LGHNA, CDR2 YSLEER. Trimming took 0 bases from V and 5 from J; bases not matched to a gene: 10. The CDR3 length is 18 residues. The CDR3, as DNA: TGCGCCAGCAGCCAAGATAGGGTACTAGCGGGAACCCACAATGAGCAGTTCTTC. Protein: CASSQDRVLAGTHNEQFF.

This sequence joins TRBV6-5 and TRBJ1-4; D gene uncertain. The J call may be faulty, since TRBJ2-2 better matches the DNA end. This CDR3 region has 12 residues. Germline values: CDR1 MNHEY, CDR2 SVGAGI. The CDR3 bases are TGTGCCAGCAGCAGCATAGGTCTGGAGCTGTTTTTT. It specifies CASSSIGLELFF.

The chain employs TRBV6-4 and TRBJ2-1; 11 bases map to TRBD2. Unmatched junction bases numbered 5, after V lost 2 bases and J lost 5 bases. This CDR3 comprises 16 residues. The germline gives CDR1 MRHNA, CDR2 SNTAGT. In DNA form, the CDR3 reads TGTGCCAGCAGTGACGAGGCTAGCGGGGGGCACAATGAGCAGTTCTTC. Translated, it gives CASSDEASGGHNEQFF.

The rearrangement joins TRBV7-9 to TRBJ2-2, with 12 bases that match TRBD2. Germline V gives CDR1 SEHNR, CDR2 FQNEAQ (reference sequence). J gave up 2 bases and V 3 bases, and 7 bases lay outside the gene matches. The CDR3 extends over 18 amino acids. CDR3 in DNA: TGTGCCAGCAGCTTGGCTAGCGGGGGGGCCGGAAACACCGGGGAGCTGTTTTTT. Translating it yields CASSLASGGAGNTGELFF.

The gene calls are TRBV2 and TRBJ1-2; the D gene is possibly TRBD1 (6 bases). V lost 5 bases and J lost 4, with 17 bases in between. The CDR3 loop spans 15 amino acids. Germline CDR1 SNHLY, CDR2 FYNNEI. The CDR3 is CASSYHQGTSYGYTF. Written as DNA, the CDR3 is TGTGCCAGCAGTTACCACCAGGGGACGAGCTATGGCTACACCTTC.

CDR3 DNA: TGTGCCAGTAGTCTGCGTTGGGGGCAGTACAATGAGCAGTTCTTC. It encodes CASSLRWGQYNEQFF. The gene calls are TRBV19 and TRBJ2-1; weak D call: TRBD1 (6 bases). From germline, CDR1 is LNHDA and CDR2 SQIVND (reference sequence). The CDR3 is 15 residues long. The germline V and J ends were trimmed by 5 bases and 4 bases, with 15 bases remaining between them. The full variable domain, with the rest looked up from reference TRBV19 and TRBJ2-1, is DGGITQSPKYLFRKEGQNVTLSCEQNLNHDAMYWYRQDPGQGLRLIYYSQIVNDFQKGDIAEGYSVSREKKESFPLTVTSAQKNPTAFYLCASSLRWGQYNEQFFGPGTRLTVL.

The chain couples TRBV21-1 to TRBJ1-6; no check of the table's D call, TRBD1, against the DNA was made. TRBV21-1 is a pseudogene segment. CDR3 length: 15 residues. Here the CDR3 reads CASSKDDRVDSPLHF. The CDR3 coding sequence is TGTGCCAGCAGCAAAGATGACAGGGTGGATTCACCCCTCCACTTT.

The V and J genes are TRBV11-2 and TRBJ2-7; 9 bases are a match to TRBD2. This CDR3 comprises 17 residues. Trimming took 0 bases from V and 0 from J; bases not matched to a gene: 6. Germline V CDR1 and CDR2: SGHAT, FQNNGV. CDR3 coding DNA: TGTGCCAGCAGCTTAGATCTGGCTAGCGGGGCCTCCTACGAGCAGTACTTC. Amino acid sequence: CASSLDLASGASYEQYF.

The chain combines TRBV10-3 with TRBJ1-1, with a possible D match to TRBD1 (6 bases). Germline CDR1 reads ENHRY; CDR2 reads SYGVKD. The CDR3 runs to 15 residues. V was shortened by 11 bases and J by 6 bases, with 25 bases between the two germline ends. The chain's CDR3 is CAAQGGESDLPEAFF. In DNA, the CDR3 is TGTGCCGCACAAGGGGGTGAATCGGATTTACCTGAAGCTTTCTTT.

V and J are TRBV29-1 and TRBJ1-4; D gene unclear. The V and J ends lost 7 bases and 5 bases respectively, with 17 bases between them. Germline lookup yields CDR1 SQVTM and CDR2 ANQGSEA. This CDR3 is 14 amino acids long. This CDR3 reads CSAKDGGRNEKLFF. The CDR3, as DNA: TGCAGCGCCAAAGACGGCGGGAGGAATGAAAAACTGTTTTTT.